Listed below are T cell receptor beta chains from one sample, sequenced in a study of T cells in Graves' hyperthyroidism and ophthalmopathy. Each CDR3 protein is one row after TCRdb ran MiXCR on the multiplex PCR reads. The sample yields over 250,000 distinct CDR3 sequences, approximately 15% seen once. The sequenced material came from blood. The receptors here all came from a woman aged 60-70 years with Graves' ophthalmopathy. Each CDR3 is given with its conserved first and last residue. D genes are given only for firm matches. The listing skips clone size in some rows; elsewhere it reads once, few, many or a size class.

V gene: TRBV27
clone size: many
D gene: TRBD2
J gene: TRBJ2-2
CDR3 DNA: TGTGCCAGCGGGGGACTAGCGGGGGGTGAAGGGGAGCTGTTTTTT
CDR3 protein: CASGGLAGGEGELFF

V gene: TRBV4-3
clone size: many
D gene: TRBD1
J gene: TRBJ1-4
CDR3 DNA: TGCGCCAGCAGCCTCTCAGGGACAGGGGGTAGACGCGGAGAAAAACTGTTTTTT
CDR3 protein: CASSLSGTGGRRGEKLFF

V gene: TRBV5-4
clone size: few
D gene: -
J gene: TRBJ1-1
CDR3 DNA: TGTGCCAGCAGCTTGGAGAAACGGAATGAAGCTTTCTTT
CDR3 protein: CASSLEKRNEAFF

V gene: TRBV11-2
clone size: -
D gene: TRBD1
J gene: TRBJ1-4
CDR3 DNA: TGTGCCAGCAGACGAACAGGGGGTCCTAATGAAAAACTGTTTTTT
CDR3 protein: CASRRTGGPNEKLFF

V gene: TRBV29-1
clone size: many
D gene: -
J gene: TRBJ2-7
CDR3 DNA: TGCAGCGTTGGATGGACGGGAGAGGAGCAGTACTTC
CDR3 protein: CSVGWTGEEQYF

V gene: TRBV20-1
clone size: many
D gene: -
J gene: TRBJ1-1
CDR3 DNA: TGCAGTGCCATACCGGGACTGAACACTGAAGCTTTCTTT
CDR3 protein: CSAIPGLNTEAFF

V gene: TRBV30
clone size: many
D gene: -
J gene: TRBJ2-1
CDR3 DNA: TGTGCCTGGAGTGTAATGGCCGAGCAGTTCTTC
CDR3 protein: CAWSVMAEQFF

V gene: TRBV20-1
clone size: many
D gene: TRBD1
J gene: TRBJ2-7
CDR3 DNA: TGCAGTGCTTCAAAACCGACAGGGCCCTCCTACGAGCAGTACTTC
CDR3 protein: CSASKPTGPSYEQYF

V gene: TRBV19
clone size: few
D gene: TRBD1
J gene: TRBJ1-5
CDR3 DNA: TGTGCCAGTAGTACGGACAGGACGTATCAGCCCCAGCATTTT
CDR3 protein: CASSTDRTYQPQHF

V gene: TRBV20-1
clone size: many
D gene: TRBD2
J gene: TRBJ2-7
CDR3 DNA: TGCAGTGCTTGGGGCCTAGCGGGCCGCTCCTACGAGCAGTACTTC
CDR3 protein: CSAWGLAGRSYEQYF

V gene: TRBV11-2
clone size: -
D gene: -
J gene: TRBJ2-3
CDR3 DNA: TGTGCCAGCAGCTCGGGTTCGGGACTCGTCACGAAGGCAGATACGCAGTATTTT
CDR3 protein: CASSSGSGLVTKADTQYF

V gene: TRBV25-1
clone size: few
D gene: -
J gene: TRBJ1-3
CDR3 DNA: TGTGCCAGCAGTGAATGGATCTCTCCGCGCCCTGGAAACACCATATATTTT
CDR3 protein: CASSEWISPRPGNTIYF

V gene: TRBV5-5
clone size: few
D gene: -
J gene: TRBJ1-1
CDR3 DNA: TGTGCCAGCAGACAGACCTTGAACACTGAAGCTTTCTTT
CDR3 protein: CASRQTLNTEAFF

V gene: TRBV5-5
clone size: few
D gene: -
J gene: TRBJ2-7
CDR3 DNA: TGTGCCAGCAGCGAGGGATATTACGAGCAGTACTTC
CDR3 protein: CASSEGYYEQYF

V gene: TRBV3-1
clone size: -
D gene: -
J gene: TRBJ2-2
CDR3 DNA: TGTGCCAGCAGACCGTCGGGGAATTATGGCGGGGAGCTGTTTTTT
CDR3 protein: CASRPSGNYGGELFF

V gene: TRBV20-1
clone size: many
D gene: -
J gene: TRBJ2-2
CDR3 DNA: TGCAGTGCTAGACCTATCCGCCGAGGGAGGAACACCGGGGAGCTGTTTTTT
CDR3 protein: CSARPIRRGRNTGELFF

V gene: TRBV28
clone size: many
D gene: TRBD1
J gene: TRBJ1-3
CDR3 DNA: TGTGCCAGCAGTTTCTCCGGGACAGGGGTTTCTGGAAACACCATATATTTT
CDR3 protein: CASSFSGTGVSGNTIYF

V gene: TRBV6-2/TRBV6-3
clone size: -
D gene: -
J gene: TRBJ2-7
CDR3 DNA: TGTGCCAGCAGTTACCGAACGGACGGGAAGAGATACGAGCAGTACTTC
CDR3 protein: CASSYRTDGKRYEQYF

V gene: TRBV7-9
clone size: -
D gene: TRBD1
J gene: TRBJ1-2
CDR3 DNA: TGTGCCAGCAGCCAGAGGGGGCCCCGTTCTGGCTACACCTTC
CDR3 protein: CASSQRGPRSGYTF

V gene: TRBV10-3
clone size: -
D gene: -
J gene: TRBJ2-2
CDR3 DNA: TGTGCCATCAGGAACCTTCAGGGGAGCGGGGAGCTGTTTTTT
CDR3 protein: CAIRNLQGSGELFF

V gene: TRBV20-1
clone size: many
D gene: TRBD1
J gene: TRBJ1-3
CDR3 DNA: TGCAGTGCTGGGACAGGGATAACTGGAAACACCATATATTTT
CDR3 protein: CSAGTGITGNTIYF

V gene: TRBV27
clone size: many
D gene: -
J gene: TRBJ1-1
CDR3 DNA: TGTGCCAGCAGTCTTATGGGTGGCGAAGCTTTCTTT
CDR3 protein: CASSLMGGEAFF

V gene: TRBV20-1
clone size: -
D gene: TRBD1
J gene: TRBJ1-1
CDR3 DNA: TGCAGTGCTATGGCCGTTTGGGGACAGATGAACACTGAAGCTTTCTTT
CDR3 protein: CSAMAVWGQMNTEAFF

V gene: TRBV20-1
clone size: many
D gene: TRBD2
J gene: TRBJ2-1
CDR3 DNA: TGCAGTGCTAGAGATAGGACTAGCGGGGGTAATGAGCAGTTCTTC
CDR3 protein: CSARDRTSGGNEQFF

V gene: TRBV2
clone size: many
D gene: TRBD1
J gene: TRBJ2-1
CDR3 DNA: TGTGCCAGCAGTCCGGACAGGGGTGGCCACAATGAGCAGTTCTTC
CDR3 protein: CASSPDRGGHNEQFF